This passage covers 9 T cell receptor beta chains from one sample sequenced in a study of cytomegalovirus exposure and HLA in healthy donors. The data were produced by immunoSEQ multiplex PCR, yet TCRdb's version contains in-frame clones alone and is incomplete. The profile covers some 130,000 clones, with roughly 89% appearing a single time and over 1% taken by the ten largest. Sequencing was carried out using PBMCs. These receptors all come from a woman aged 18-35 years in good health and CMV-seronegative.

This clone turned up a few times. This chain joins TRBV19 and TRBJ1-6; 11 nucleotides agree with TRBD1. V lost 5 bases to trimming and J lost 11 bases; unmatched junction nucleotides: 5. The CDR3 is made up of 14 amino acids. Germline CDR1 is LNHDA and CDR2 is SQIVND (reference sequence). CDR3 residues: CASSWDRGNPPLHF. CDR3 bases: TGTGCCAGTAGTTGGGACAGGGGGAATCCACCCCTCCACTTT.

A single count supports this clone. V usage is TRBV7-7 and J usage is TRBJ2-6; D may be TRBD1 (6 bases). The CDR3 contains 16 residues. Trimming removed 4 bases at V and 0 bases at J, with 10 bases between. Looked up from germline, CDR1 is SSHAT and CDR2 is FNYEAQ (reference sequence). CDR3 coding DNA: TGTGCCAGCAGCTCCGGACAGAACTCTGGGGCCAACGTCCTGACTTTC. Translation: CASSSGQNSGANVLTF.

J is TRBJ2-1 and V is TRBV11-2; 7 nucleotides match TRBD2. V lost 5 bases to trimming and J lost 2 bases; unmatched junction nucleotides: 12. The CDR3 is made up of 17 amino acids. Germline lookup yields CDR1 SGHAT and CDR2 FQNNGV. The CDR3 coding sequence is TGTGCCAGCAGCCCACGGGGGGACTTCTCTGCCTACAATGAGCAGTTCTTC. This codes for CASSPRGDFSAYNEQFF.

V gene TRBV14 combines with J gene TRBJ2-3, with D unresolved. Trimming pared 4 bases from V and 6 bases from J, leaving 14 bases between. The CDR3 length is 14 residues. Germline V gene sequence: CDR1 SGHDN, CDR2 FVKESK. The CDR3 reads CASSPDSNTDTQYF. The CDR3 DNA is TGTGCCAGCAGCCCAGACTCCAACACGGATACGCAGTATTTT.

This clone was recorded a few times. The rearrangement joins TRBV25-1 to TRBJ2-7; the D is unclear. The V gene lost 4 bases and the J gene lost 3 bases, with 4 bases spanning the gap. The CDR3 has 11 amino acids. Germline values: CDR1 MGHDK, CDR2 SYGVNS. CDR3 in amino acids: CASSARYEQYF. CDR3 nucleotides: TGTGCCAGCAGTGCCCGCTACGAGCAGTACTTC.

The chain is built from TRBV6-5 and TRBJ1-4; 10 nucleotides agree with TRBD1. Per the germline V gene, CDR1 is MNHEY and CDR2 is SVGAGI. The CDR3 has 13 residues. Losses at the gene ends were 6 bases for V and 8 bases for J; bases not matched to a gene: 3. The CDR3 spells CASSDRGQEKLFF. CDR3 coding DNA: TGTGCCAGCAGCGACAGGGGGCAGGAAAAACTGTTTTTT.

The chain couples TRBV7-2 to TRBJ1-3; 7 nucleotides agree with TRBD1. The CDR3 is 17 residues long. CDR1 and CDR2 (germline): SGHTA, FQGNSA. Trimming took 3 bases from V and 4 from J; bases not matched to a gene: 12. The CDR3 coding sequence is TGTGCCAGCAGCTTCTTCCCTCGGAGGGGGCAGGGAAACACCATATATTTT. Translation: CASSFFPRRGQGNTIYF.

This chain uses TRBV19 with TRBJ1-6, with 8 positions matching TRBD1. The CDR3 covers 14 residues. J was trimmed by 7 bases and V by 6 bases; bases with no gene match: 5. Germline V gene sequence: CDR1 LNHDA, CDR2 SQIVND (reference sequence). Here the CDR3 reads CASSPDRGNSPLHF. The DNA of the CDR3 is TGTGCCAGTAGCCCAGACAGGGGCAATTCACCCCTCCACTTT.

The V call is TRBV19, the J call TRBJ2-1, with D possibly being TRBD1 (6 bases). The length of the CDR3 is 17 residues. Germline-derived CDR1 and CDR2 are LNHDA and SQIVND (reference sequence). V shed 7 bases and J shed 0 bases, with 19 bases lying between them. The CDR3 nucleotides are TGTGCCAGTATAGGCCAGGGGTACCCGAGCTCCTACAATGAGCAGTTCTTC. Its translation: CASIGQGYPSSYNEQFF.